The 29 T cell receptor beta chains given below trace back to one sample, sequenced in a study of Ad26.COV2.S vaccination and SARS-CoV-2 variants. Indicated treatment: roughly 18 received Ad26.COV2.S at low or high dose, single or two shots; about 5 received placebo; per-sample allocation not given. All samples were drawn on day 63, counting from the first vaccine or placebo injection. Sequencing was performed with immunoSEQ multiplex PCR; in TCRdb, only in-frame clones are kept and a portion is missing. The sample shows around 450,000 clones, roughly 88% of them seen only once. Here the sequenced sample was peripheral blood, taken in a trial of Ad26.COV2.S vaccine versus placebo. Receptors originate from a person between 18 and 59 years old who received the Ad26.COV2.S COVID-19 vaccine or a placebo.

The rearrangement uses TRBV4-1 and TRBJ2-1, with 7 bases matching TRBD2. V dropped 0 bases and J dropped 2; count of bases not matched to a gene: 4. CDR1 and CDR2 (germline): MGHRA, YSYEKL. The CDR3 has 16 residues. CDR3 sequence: CASSQDPGGPYNEQFF. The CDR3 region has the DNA TGCGCCAGCAGCCAAGATCCGGGGGGACCCTACAATGAGCAGTTCTTC.

CDR3 coding DNA: TGTGCCAGCAGTCAGGGGGTGTCCTGGAATGAGCAGTTCTTC. This translates into CASSQGVSWNEQFF. The J gene is TRBJ2-1, the V gene TRBV5-4; 7 positions agree with TRBD1. The CDR3 totals 14 residues. The germline CDR1 and CDR2 sequences are SGHNT and YYREEE (reference sequence). The V gene end was trimmed by 5 bases and the J gene end by 7 bases; junction bases not matched to a gene: 9.

Written as DNA, the CDR3 is TGTGCCAGCAGTGAAGTGAGGGGGCGCCAAGAGACCCAGTACTTC. This translates into CASSEVRGRQETQYF. V gene TRBV2 combines with J gene TRBJ2-5, with TRBD1 identical over 7 bases. V lost 1 base, J lost 1 base, and 3 bases stayed unmatched. Germline CDR1 and CDR2: SNHLY and FYNNEI. CDR3 length: 15 residues.

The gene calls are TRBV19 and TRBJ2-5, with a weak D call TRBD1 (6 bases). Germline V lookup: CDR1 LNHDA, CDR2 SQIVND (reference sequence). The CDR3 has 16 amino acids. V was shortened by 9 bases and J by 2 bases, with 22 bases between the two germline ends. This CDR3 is CASGRSFGQIQETQYF. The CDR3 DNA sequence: TGTGCCAGCGGTCGATCATTCGGACAGATACAAGAGACCCAGTACTTC.

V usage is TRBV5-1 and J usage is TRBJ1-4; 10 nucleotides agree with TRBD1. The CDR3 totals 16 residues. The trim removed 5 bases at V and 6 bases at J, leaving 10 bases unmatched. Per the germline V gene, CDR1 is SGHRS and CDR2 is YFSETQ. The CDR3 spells CASRSTPGTGDEKLFF. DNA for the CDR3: TGCGCCAGCAGGAGTACGCCCGGGACAGGGGATGAAAAACTGTTTTTT.

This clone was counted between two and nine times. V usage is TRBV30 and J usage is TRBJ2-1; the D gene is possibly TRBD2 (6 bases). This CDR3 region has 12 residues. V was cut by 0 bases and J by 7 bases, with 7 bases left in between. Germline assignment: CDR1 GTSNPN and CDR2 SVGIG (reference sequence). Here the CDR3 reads CAWSVAGNEQFF. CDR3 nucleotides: TGTGCCTGGAGTGTGGCGGGGAATGAGCAGTTCTTC.

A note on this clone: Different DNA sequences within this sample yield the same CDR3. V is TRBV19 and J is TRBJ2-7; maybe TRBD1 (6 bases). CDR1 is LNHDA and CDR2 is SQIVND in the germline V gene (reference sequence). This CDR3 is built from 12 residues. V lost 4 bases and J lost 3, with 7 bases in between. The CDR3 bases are TGTGCCAGTAGTAGAGGGGGCTACGAGCAGTACTTC. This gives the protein CASSRGGYEQYF.

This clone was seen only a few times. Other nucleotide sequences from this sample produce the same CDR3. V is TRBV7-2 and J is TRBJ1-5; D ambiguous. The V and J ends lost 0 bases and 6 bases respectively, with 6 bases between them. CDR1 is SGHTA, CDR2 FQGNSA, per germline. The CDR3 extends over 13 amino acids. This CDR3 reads CASSLAGSQPQHF. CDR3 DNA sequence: TGTGCCAGCAGCTTAGCGGGGAGTCAGCCCCAGCATTTT.

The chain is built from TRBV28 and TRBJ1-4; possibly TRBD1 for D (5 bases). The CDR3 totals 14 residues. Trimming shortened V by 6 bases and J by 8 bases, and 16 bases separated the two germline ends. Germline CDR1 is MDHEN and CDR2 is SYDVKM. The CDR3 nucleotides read TGTGCCAGCAGCCTATTTGCAGGGAGGGAAAAACTGTTTTTT. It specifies CASSLFAGREKLFF. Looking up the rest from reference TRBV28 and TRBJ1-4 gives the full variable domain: DVKVTQSSRYLVKRTGEKVFLECVQDMDHENMFWYRQDPGLGLRLIYFSYDVKMKEKGDIPEGYSVSREKKERFSLILESASTNQTSMYLCASSLFAGREKLFFGSGTQLSVL.

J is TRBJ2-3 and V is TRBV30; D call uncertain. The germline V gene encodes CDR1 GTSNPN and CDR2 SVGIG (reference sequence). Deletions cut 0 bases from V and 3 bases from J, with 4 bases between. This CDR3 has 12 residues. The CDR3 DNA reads TGTGCCTGGAGTGTACAGACAGATACGCAGTATTTT. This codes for CAWSVQTDTQYF.

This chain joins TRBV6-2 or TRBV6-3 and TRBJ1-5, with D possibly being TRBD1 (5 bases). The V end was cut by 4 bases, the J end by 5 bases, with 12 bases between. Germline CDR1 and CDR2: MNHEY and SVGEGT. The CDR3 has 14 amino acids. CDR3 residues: CASSSRWGDQPQHF. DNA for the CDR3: TGTGCCAGCAGTTCTAGGTGGGGCGATCAGCCCCAGCATTTT.

CDR3 region: CASSLDLPTLNQNTDTQYF. CDR3 bases: TGTGCCAGCAGCTTAGATCTACCGACGCTAAACCAAAACACAGATACGCAGTATTTT. The chain links TRBV7-2 to TRBJ2-3; D gene ambiguous. CDR1 SGHTA and CDR2 FQGNSA come from the germline V gene. This CDR3 comprises 19 residues. V dropped 1 base and J dropped 2 bases, with 22 bases sitting between them.

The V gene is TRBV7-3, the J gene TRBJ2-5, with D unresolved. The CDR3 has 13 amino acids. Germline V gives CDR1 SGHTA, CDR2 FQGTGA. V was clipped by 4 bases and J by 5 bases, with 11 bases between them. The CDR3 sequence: CASSSLRTETQYF. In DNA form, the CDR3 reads TGTGCCAGCAGCTCCCTACGCACGGAGACCCAGTACTTC.

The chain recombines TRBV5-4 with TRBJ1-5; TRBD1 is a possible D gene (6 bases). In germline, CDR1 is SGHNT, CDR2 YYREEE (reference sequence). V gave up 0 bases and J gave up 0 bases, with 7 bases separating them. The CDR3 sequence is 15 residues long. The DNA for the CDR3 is TGTGCCAGCAGCTTGGGAGGGGGTAGCAATCAGCCCCAGCATTTT. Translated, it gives CASSLGGGSNQPQHF.

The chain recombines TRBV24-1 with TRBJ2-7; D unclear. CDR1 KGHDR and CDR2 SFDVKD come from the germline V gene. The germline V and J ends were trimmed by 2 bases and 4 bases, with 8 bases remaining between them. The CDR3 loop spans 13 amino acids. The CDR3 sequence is CATSDSTEYEQYF. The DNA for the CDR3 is TGTGCCACCAGTGATTCAACAGAGTACGAGCAGTACTTC.

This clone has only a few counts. CDR3 loop: CASSLEAGGPYNEQFF. The CDR3 region has the DNA TGTGCCAGCAGCTTAGAGGCAGGGGGACCCTACAATGAGCAGTTCTTC. The chain employs TRBV11-3 and TRBJ2-1, with 7 bases matching TRBD1. V shed 0 bases and J 2 bases; nucleotides not matched to a gene: 4. The CDR3 runs to 16 residues. From germline, CDR1 is SGHNT and CDR2 YENEEA.

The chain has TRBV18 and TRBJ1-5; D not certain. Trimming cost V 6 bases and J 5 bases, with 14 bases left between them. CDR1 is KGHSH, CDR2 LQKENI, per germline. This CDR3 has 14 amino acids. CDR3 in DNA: TGTGCCAGCTCTCCCGACGGCGGAGATCAGCCCCAGCATTTT. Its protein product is CASSPDGGDQPQHF. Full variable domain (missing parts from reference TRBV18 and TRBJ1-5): NAGVMQNPRHLVRRRGQEARLRCSPMKGHSHVYWYRQLPEEGLKFMVYLQKENIIDESGMPKERFSAEFPKEGPSILRIQQVVRGDSAAYFCASSPDGGDQPQHFGDGTRLSIL.

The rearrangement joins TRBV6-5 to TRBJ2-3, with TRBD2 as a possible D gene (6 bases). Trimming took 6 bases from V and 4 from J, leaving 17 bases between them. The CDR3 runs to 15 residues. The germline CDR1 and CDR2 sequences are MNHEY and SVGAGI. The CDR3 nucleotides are TGTGCCAGCAGGTCACCGGGACTCACCGCAGATACGCAGTATTTT. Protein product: CASRSPGLTADTQYF.

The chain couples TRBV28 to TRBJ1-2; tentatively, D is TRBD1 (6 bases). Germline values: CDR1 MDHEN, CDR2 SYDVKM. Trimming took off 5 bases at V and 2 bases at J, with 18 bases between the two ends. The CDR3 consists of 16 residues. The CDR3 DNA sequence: TGTGCCAGCAGTCCTATAGGTTCAGGGGCCAACTATGGCTACACCTTC. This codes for CASSPIGSGANYGYTF.

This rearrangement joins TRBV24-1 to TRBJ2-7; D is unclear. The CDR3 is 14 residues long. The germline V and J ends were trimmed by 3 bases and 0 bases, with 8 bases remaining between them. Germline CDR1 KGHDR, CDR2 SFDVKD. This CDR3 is CATSDSSDSYEQYF. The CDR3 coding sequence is TGTGCCACCAGTGATAGCAGTGACTCCTACGAGCAGTACTTC.

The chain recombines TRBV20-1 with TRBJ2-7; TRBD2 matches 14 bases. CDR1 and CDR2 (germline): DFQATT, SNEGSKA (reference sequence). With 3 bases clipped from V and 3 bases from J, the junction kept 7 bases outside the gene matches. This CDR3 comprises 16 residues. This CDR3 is CSASARLAGGDYEQYF. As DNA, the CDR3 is TGCAGTGCTAGTGCGAGACTAGCGGGGGGGGACTACGAGCAGTACTTC.

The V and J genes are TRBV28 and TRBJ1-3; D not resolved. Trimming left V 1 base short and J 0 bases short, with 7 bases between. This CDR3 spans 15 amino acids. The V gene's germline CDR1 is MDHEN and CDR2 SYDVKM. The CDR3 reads CASSLLGNSGNTIYF. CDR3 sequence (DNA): TGTGCCAGCAGTTTATTGGGGAACTCTGGAAACACCATATATTTT.

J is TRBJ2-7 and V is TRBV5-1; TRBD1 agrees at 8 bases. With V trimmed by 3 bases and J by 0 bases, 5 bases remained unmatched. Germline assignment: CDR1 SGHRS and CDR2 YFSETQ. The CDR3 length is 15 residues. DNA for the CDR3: TGCGCCAGCAGCTCTGGACAGGGTAGCTCCTACGAGCAGTACTTC. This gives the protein CASSSGQGSSYEQYF. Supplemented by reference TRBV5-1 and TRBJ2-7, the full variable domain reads KAGVTQTPRYLIKTRGQQVTLSCSPISGHRSVSWYQQTPGQGLQFLFEYFSETQRNKGNFPGRFSGRQFSNSRSEMNVSTLELGDSALYLCASSSGQGSSYEQYFGPGTRLTVT.

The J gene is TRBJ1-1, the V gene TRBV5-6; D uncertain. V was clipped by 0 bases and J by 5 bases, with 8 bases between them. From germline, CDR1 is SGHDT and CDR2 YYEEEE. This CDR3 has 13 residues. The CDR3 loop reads CASSLAVATEAFF. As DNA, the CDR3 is TGTGCCAGCAGCTTGGCGGTAGCGACTGAAGCTTTCTTT.

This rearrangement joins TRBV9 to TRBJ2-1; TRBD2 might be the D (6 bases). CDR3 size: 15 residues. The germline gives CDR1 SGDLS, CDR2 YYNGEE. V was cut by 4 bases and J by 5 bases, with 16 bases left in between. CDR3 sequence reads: CASSRRGGTNNEQFF. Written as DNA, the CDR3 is TGTGCCAGCAGCCGGAGGGGCGGGACCAACAATGAGCAGTTCTTC. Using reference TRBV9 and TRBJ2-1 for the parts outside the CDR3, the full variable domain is DSGVTQTPKHLITATGQRVTLRCSPRSGDLSVYWYQQSLDQGLQFLIQYYNGEERAKGNILERFSAQQFPDLHSELNLSSLELGDSALYFCASSRRGGTNNEQFFGPGTRLTVL.

The CDR3 loop reads CASSLIHREGDTQYF. The CDR3 DNA follows: TGTGCCAGCAGCTTAATTCACAGGGAGGGAGATACGCAGTATTTT. This sequence joins TRBV11-1 and TRBJ2-3; weak D call: TRBD2 (7 bases). This CDR3 has 15 amino acids. V was pared by 2 bases and J by 5 bases, with 14 bases between. Germline V gene lookup returns CDR1 SGHAT and CDR2 FQDESV (reference sequence). The full variable domain, its missing parts supplied by reference TRBV11-1 and TRBJ2-3, is EAEVAQSPRYKITEKSQAVAFWCDPISGHATLYWYRQILGQGPELLVQFQDESVVDDSQLPKDRFSAERLKGVDSTLKIQPAELGDSAMYLCASSLIHREGDTQYFGPGTRLTVL.

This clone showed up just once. CDR3 sequence: CASSFSLYEQYF. The CDR3 region has the DNA TGTGCCAGCAGTTTCAGCCTCTACGAGCAGTACTTC. The V gene is TRBV7-9, the J gene TRBJ2-7; D unclear. This CDR3 contains 12 residues. V lost 6 bases and J lost 3, with 9 bases in between. Germline assignment: CDR1 SEHNR and CDR2 FQNEAQ (reference sequence). The complete variable domain, with remaining parts taken from reference TRBV7-9 and TRBJ2-7, reads DTGVSQNPRHKITKRGQNVTFRCDPISEHNRLYWYRQTLGQGPEFLTYFQNEAQLEKSRLLSDRFSAERPKGSFSTLEIQRTEQGDSAMYLCASSFSLYEQYFGPGTRLTVT.

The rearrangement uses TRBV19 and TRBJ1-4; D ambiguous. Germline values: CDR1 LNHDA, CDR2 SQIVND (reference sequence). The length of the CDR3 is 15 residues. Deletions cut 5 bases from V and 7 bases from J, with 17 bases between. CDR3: CASSRRDNLGEKLFF. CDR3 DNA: TGTGCCAGTAGTCGACGTGACAACCTGGGTGAAAAACTGTTTTTT.

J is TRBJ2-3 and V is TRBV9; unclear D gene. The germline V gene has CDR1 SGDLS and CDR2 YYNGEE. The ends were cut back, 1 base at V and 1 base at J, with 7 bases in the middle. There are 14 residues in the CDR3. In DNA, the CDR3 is TGTGCCAGCAGCGTAAGGACCGGCACAGATACGCAGTATTTT. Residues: CASSVRTGTDTQYF.